A few counts support the clone carrying this T cell receptor (beta chain). What it recognizes is unknown. The sequenced template was cDNA made from the entire isolated RNA. Here immunoSEQ multiplex PCR was the method, and the copy in TCRdb shows in-frame clones only, minus some. The sample holds about 320,000 clones; approximately 15% are singletons and the top ten take more than 6.5%. CDR1 and CDR2 (germline): SGDLS, YYNGEE. The CDR3 is 16 amino acids. V lost 7 bases to trimming and J lost 0 bases; unmatched junction nucleotides: 10. This record comes from a study of beta chain features in type 1 diabetes. About the research overall: Patients were similar to healthy donors in age and gender (as well as in cell yields). Across all samples, approximately 99 million sorted cells were examined.

A single heparinised blood sample, averaging about 120 mL, was obtained per donor. General observations from the study: For patients and controls alike, PCR might favor shorter templates to the same degree.

The gene calls are TRBV9 and TRBJ2-3; TRBD2 agrees at 8 bases. The sequenced material came from central memory CD4+ T cells from blood. The receptor was isolated from a young man in good health. In nucleotides, the CDR3 is TGTGCCAGCCGGGGGGGAAGCGGGCCAAGCACAGATACGCAGTATTTT. Translation gives CASRGGSGPSTDTQYF.